Below, 3 T cell receptor beta chains from the same sample are listed, as sequenced in a study of T cell repertoires in cytomegalovirus infection. From the reads, TCRdb called clonotypes with MiXCR, one entry per CDR3 protein. Among almost 500,000 distinct CDR3 sequences listed, approximately 11% were seen once. The sample consisted of PBMCs. The source is a human donor in good health (CMV status not recorded). Some clones in this sample may be carry-over from other donors' samples.

This clonotype occurred many times. The chain employs TRBV6-1 and TRBJ1-5; 10 nucleotides align to TRBD1. Germline CDR1 reads MNHNS; CDR2 reads SASEGT. The V gene end was trimmed by 10 bases and the J gene end by 4 bases; junction bases not matched to a gene: 7. CDR3 size: 14 residues. CDR3 in amino acids: CATRTGGVNQPQHF. In DNA form, the CDR3 reads TGTGCCACCCGGACAGGGGGTGTTAATCAGCCCCAGCATTTT.

In its sample, this clonotype was seen many times. The chain uses TRBV7-2 and TRBJ1-1; D may be TRBD1 (5 bases). Trimming stripped 0 bases from V and 1 base from J, with 15 bases between. Looked up from germline, CDR1 is SGHTA and CDR2 is FQGNSA. This CDR3 has 17 residues. The CDR3 DNA reads as TGTGCCAGCAGCTTAGCGCTCGAGGGACCCAAGAACACTGAAGCTTTCTTT. It is translated as CASSLALEGPKNTEAFF.

There are many counts of this clonotype. This chain joins TRBV7-2 and TRBJ2-1, with D unclear. The CDR3 totals 14 residues. Per germline, CDR1 SGHTA and CDR2 FQGNSA. V lost 3 bases to trimming and J lost 2 bases, with 8 bases between them. The CDR3 bases are TGTGCCAGCAGCTTGTCCTCGACCTACAATGAGCAGTTCTTC. It is translated as CASSLSSTYNEQFF.